The clone carrying this T cell receptor beta chain has a handful of counts. The assay was immunoSEQ multiplex PCR, and TCRdb's table has in-frame clones only and misses some. The sample lists 110,000 or so clones, roughly 92% seen once, with more than 0.5% in the top ten. Germline V gives CDR1 SGHAT, CDR2 FQDESV (reference sequence). The CDR3 consists of 13 residues. V lost 5 bases to trimming and J lost 2 bases, with 9 bases between them. The sample belongs to a study of Tregs in tolerant kidney transplant recipients. The sample comprised CD4+ T cells from blood. The chain joins TRBV11-1 to TRBJ2-5; D uncertain. The sequence derives from a human donor in good health. The CDR3 region has the DNA TGTGCCAGCAGCCCCGGGTCTCAAGAGACCCAGTACTTC. Protein: CASSPGSQETQYF.